This T cell receptor (beta chain) is drawn from a study of CD8 T cells in Susac syndrome. Sequencing of TCR beta drew on CD8+ and CD4+ T cells from blood. The control participants were healthy donors, and these controls were matched with respect to both age and sex. The TEMRA cells underwent FACS enrichment, while the CD8+ and CD4+ T cells underwent negative isolation. Random hexamers served to reverse transcribe roughly 0.45 to 1 ug RNA. Across 54 Vbeta and 13 Jbeta, immunoSEQ multiplex PCR amplified TCR beta CDR3. TCRdb analysed the immunoSEQ multiplex PCR reads with MiXCR anew, one entry per CDR3 protein. The data show about 120,000 distinct CDR3 sequences, roughly 91% seen once. The sequence came from a human donor in good health. Sequenced sample: CD4+ T cells from PBMCs.

The CDR3 DNA sequence: TGTGCCAGCAGCTCGAGTCTGAACACTGAAGCTTTCTTT. Its translation: CASSSSLNTEAFF. The genes are TRBV7-9 and TRBJ1-1; no clear D gene. Trimming stripped 4 bases from V and 0 bases from J, with 6 bases between. The V gene's germline CDR1 is SEHNR and CDR2 FQNEAQ (reference sequence). The CDR3 is 13 residues long.